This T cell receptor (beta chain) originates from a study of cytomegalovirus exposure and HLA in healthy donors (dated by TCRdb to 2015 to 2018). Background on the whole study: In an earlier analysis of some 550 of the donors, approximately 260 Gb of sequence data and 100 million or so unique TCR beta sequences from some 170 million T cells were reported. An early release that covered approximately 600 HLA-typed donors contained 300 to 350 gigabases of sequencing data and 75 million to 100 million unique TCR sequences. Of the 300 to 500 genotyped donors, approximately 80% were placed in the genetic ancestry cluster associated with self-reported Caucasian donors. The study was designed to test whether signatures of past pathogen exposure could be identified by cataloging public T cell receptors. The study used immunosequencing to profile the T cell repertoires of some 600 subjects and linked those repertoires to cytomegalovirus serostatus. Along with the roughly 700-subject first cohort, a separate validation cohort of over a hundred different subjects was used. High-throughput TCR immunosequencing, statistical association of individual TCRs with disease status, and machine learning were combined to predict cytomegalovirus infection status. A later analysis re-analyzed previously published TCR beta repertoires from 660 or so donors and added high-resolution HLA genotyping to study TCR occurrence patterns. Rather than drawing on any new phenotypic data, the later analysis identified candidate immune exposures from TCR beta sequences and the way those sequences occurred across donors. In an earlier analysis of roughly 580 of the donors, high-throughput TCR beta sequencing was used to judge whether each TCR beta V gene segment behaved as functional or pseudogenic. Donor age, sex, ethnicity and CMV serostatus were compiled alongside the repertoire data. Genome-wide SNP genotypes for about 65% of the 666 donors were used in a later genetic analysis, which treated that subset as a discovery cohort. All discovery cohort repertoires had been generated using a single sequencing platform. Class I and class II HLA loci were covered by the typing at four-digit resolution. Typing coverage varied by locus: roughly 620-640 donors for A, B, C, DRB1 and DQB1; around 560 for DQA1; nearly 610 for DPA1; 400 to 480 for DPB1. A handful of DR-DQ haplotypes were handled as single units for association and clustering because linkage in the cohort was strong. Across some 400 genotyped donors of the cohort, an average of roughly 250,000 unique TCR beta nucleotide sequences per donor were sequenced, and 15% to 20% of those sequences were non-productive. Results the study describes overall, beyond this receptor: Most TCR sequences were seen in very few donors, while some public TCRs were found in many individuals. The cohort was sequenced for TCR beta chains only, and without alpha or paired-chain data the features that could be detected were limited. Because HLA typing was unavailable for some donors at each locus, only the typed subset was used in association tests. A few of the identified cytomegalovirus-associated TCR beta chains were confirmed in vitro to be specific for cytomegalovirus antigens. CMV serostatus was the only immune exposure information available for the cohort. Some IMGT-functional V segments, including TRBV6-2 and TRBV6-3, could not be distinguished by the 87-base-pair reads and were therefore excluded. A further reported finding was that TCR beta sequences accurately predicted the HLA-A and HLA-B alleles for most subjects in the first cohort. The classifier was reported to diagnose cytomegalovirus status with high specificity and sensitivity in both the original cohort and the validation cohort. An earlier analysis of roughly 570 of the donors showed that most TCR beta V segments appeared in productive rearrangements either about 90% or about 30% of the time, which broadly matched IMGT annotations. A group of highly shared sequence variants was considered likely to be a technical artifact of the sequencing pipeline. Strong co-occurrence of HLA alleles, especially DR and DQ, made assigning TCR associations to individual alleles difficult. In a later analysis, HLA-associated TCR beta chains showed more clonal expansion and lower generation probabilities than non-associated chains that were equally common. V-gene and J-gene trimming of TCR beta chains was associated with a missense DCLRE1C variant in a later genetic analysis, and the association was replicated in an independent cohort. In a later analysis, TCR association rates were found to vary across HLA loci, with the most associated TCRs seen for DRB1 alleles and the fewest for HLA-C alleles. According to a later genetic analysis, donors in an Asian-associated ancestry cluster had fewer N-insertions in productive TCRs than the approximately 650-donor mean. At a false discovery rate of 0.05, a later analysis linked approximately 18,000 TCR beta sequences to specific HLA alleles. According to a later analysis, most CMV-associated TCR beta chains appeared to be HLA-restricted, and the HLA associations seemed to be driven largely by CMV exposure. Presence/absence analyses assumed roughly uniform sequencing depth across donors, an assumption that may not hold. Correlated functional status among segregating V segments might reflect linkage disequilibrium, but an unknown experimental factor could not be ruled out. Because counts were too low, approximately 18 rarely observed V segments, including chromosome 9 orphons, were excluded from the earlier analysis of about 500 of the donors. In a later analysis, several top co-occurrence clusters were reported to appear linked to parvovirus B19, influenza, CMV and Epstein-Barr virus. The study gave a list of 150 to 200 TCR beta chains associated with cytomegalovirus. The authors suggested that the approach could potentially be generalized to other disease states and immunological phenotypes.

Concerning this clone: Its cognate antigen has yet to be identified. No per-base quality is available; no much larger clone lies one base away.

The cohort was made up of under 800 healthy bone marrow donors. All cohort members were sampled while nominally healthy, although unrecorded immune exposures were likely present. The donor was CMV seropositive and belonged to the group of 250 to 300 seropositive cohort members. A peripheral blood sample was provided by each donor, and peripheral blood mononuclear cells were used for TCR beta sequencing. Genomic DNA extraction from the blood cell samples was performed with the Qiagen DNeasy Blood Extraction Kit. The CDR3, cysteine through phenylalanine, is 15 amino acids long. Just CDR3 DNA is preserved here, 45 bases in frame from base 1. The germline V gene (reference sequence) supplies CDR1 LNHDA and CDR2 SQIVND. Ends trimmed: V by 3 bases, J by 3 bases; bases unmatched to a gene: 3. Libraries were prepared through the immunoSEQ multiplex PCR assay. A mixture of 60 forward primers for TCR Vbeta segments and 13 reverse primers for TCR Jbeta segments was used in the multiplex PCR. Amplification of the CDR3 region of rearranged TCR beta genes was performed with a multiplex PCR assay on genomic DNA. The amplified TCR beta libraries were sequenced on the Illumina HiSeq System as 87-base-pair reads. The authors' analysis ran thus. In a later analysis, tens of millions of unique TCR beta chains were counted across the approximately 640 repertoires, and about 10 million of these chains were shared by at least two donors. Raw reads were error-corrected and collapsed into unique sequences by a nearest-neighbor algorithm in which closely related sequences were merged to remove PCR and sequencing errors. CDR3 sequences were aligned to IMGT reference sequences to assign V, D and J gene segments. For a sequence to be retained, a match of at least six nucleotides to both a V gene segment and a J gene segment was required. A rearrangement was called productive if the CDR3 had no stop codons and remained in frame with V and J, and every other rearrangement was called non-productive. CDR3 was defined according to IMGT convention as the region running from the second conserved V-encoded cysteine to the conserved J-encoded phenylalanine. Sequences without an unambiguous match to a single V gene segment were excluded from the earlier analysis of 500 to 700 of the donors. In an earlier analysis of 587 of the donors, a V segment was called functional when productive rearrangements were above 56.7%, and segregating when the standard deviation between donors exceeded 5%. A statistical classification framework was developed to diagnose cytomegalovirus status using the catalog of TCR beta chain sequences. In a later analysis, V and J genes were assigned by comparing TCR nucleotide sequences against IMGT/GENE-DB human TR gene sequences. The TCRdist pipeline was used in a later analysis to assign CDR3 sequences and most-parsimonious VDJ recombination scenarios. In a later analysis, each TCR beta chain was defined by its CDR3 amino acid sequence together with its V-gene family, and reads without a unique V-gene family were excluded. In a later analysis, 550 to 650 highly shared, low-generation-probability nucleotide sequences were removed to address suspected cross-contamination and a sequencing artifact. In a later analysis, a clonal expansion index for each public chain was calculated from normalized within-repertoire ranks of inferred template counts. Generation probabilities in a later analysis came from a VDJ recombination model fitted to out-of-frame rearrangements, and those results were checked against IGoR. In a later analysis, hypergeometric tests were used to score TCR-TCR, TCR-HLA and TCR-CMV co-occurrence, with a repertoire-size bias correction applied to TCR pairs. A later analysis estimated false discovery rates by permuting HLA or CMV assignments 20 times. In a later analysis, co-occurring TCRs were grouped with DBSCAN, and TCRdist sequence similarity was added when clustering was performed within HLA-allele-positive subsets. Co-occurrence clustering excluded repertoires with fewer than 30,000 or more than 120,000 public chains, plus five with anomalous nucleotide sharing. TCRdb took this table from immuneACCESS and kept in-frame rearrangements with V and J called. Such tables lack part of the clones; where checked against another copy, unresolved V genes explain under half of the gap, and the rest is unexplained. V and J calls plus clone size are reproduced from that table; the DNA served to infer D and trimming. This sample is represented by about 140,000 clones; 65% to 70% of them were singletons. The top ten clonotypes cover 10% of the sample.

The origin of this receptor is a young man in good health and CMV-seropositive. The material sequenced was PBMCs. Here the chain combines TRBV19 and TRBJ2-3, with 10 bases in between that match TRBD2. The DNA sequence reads TGTGCCAGTAGTATTTCACTAGCGGGGACAGATACGCAGTATTTT. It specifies CASSISLAGTDTQYF.